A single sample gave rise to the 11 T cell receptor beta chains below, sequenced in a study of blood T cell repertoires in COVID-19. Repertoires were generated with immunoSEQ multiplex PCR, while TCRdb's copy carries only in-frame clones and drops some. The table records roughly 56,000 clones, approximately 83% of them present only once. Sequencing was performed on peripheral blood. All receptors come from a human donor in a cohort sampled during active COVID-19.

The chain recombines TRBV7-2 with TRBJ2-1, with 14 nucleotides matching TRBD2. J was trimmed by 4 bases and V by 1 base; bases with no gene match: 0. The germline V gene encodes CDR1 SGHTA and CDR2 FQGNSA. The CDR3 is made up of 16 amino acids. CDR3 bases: TGTGCCAGCAGCTTAGGACTAGCGGGAGGGTACAATGAGCAGTTCTTC. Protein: CASSLGLAGGYNEQFF.

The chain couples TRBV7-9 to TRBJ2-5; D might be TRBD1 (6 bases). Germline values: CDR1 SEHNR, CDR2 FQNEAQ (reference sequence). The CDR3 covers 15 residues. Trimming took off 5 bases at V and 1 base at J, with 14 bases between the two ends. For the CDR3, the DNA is TGTGCCAGCAGCCGTGACACAGGGATCCAAGAGACCCAGTACTTC. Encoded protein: CASSRDTGIQETQYF.

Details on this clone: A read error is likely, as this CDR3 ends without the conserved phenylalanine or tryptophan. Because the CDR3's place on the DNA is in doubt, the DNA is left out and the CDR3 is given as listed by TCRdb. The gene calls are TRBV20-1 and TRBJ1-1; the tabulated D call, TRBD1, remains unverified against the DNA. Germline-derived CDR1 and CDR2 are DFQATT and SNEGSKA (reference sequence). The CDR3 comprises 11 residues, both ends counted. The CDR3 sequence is CSAREGTASRD.

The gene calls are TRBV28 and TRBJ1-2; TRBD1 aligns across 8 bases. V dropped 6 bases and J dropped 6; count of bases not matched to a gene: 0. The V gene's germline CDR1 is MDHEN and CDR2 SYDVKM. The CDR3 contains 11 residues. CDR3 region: CASRDRDGYTF. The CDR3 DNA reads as TGTGCCAGCAGGGACAGGGATGGCTACACCTTC.

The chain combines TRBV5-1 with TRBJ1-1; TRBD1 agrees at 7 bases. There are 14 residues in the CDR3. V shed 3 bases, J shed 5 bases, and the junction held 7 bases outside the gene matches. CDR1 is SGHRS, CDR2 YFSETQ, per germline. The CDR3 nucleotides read TGCGCCAGCAGCTGGACAGGCCCCCTTACTGAAGCTTTCTTT. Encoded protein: CASSWTGPLTEAFF.

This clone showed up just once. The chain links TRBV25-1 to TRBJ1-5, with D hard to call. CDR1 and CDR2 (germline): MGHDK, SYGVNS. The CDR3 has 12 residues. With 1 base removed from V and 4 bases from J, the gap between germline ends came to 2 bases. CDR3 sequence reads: CASSELNQPQHF. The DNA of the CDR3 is TGTGCCAGCAGTGAATTAAATCAGCCCCAGCATTTT.

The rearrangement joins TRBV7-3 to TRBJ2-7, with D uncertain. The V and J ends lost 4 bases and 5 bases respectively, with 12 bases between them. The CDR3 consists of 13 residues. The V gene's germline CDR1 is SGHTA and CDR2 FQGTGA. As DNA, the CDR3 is TGTGCCAGCAGCTCCGCACTGTCACACGAGCAGTACTTC. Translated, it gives CASSSALSHEQYF.

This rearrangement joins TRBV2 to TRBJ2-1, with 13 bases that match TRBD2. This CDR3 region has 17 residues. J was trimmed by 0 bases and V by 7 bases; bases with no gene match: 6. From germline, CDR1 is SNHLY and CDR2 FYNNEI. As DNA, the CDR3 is TGTGCCAGCATGGGACTAGCGGGGTCGAGCTCCTACAATGAGCAGTTCTTC. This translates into CASMGLAGSSSYNEQFF.

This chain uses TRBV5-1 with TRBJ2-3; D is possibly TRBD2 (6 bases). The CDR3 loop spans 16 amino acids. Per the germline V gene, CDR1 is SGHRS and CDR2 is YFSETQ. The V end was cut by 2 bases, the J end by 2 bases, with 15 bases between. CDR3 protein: CASSFAAGPYTDTQYF. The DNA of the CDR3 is TGCGCCAGCAGCTTTGCGGCGGGGCCTTACACAGATACGCAGTATTTT.

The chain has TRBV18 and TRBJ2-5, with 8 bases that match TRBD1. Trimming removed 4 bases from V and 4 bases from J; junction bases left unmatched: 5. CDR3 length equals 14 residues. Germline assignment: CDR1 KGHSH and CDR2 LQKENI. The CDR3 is CASSRFDRGETQYF. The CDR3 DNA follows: TGTGCCAGCTCACGCTTCGACAGGGGAGAGACCCAGTACTTC.

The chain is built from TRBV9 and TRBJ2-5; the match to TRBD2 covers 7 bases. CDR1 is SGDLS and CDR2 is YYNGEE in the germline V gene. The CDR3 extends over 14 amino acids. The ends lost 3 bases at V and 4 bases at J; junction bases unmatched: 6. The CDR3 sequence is CASSAERGTETQYF. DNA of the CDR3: TGTGCCAGCAGCGCAGAGCGGGGTACAGAGACCCAGTACTTC.